This T cell receptor (beta chain) was profiled in a study of blood T cell repertoires in COVID-19. Study-wide background: T cells, B-cell-depleted T cells, or PBMCs provided the cDNA or gDNA that served as material.

Trimming removed 4 bases from V and 9 bases from J; junction bases left unmatched: 12. Germline CDR1 is GTSNPN and CDR2 is SVGIG (reference sequence). The CDR3 consists of 14 residues. In the study's own analysis: Estimates of nucleated cell counts were drawn from the amplification of reference gene primers. Only in-frame clones appear in the TCRdb table, and some are missing; sequencing was by immunoSEQ multiplex PCR. V, J and clone size were drawn from that table, and D and trimming were deduced from the DNA. The data show about 150,000 clones, with approximately 88% seen just once and over 0.75% held by the top ten.

The source of this sequence is a woman in her forties or fifties with acute or convalescent COVID-19. The chain employs TRBV30 and TRBJ1-2; TRBD1 agrees at 9 bases. Sequenced: peripheral blood. CDR3 sequence reads: CAWTALGDRVSYTF. DNA of the CDR3: TGTGCCTGGACGGCCCTAGGGGACAGGGTTAGCTACACCTTC.